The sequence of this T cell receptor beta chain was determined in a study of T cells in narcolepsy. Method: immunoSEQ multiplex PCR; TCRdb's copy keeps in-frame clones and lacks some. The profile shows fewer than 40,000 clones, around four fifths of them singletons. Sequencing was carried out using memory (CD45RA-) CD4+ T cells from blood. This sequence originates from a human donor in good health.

The CDR3 here is CASSTTGMRETQYF. CDR3 DNA: TGTGCCAGCAGCACCACAGGGATGAGGGAGACCCAGTACTTC. This sequence joins TRBV9 and TRBJ2-5; D is possibly TRBD1 (6 bases). Deletions cut 4 bases from V and 5 bases from J, with 15 bases between. CDR1 and CDR2 from the germline V gene are SGDLS and YYNGEE. CDR3 length equals 14 residues. Drawing the rest from reference TRBV9 and TRBJ2-5, the complete variable domain is DSGVTQTPKHLITATGQRVTLRCSPRSGDLSVYWYQQSLDQGLQFLIQYYNGEERAKGNILERFSAQQFPDLHSELNLSSLELGDSALYFCASSTTGMRETQYFGPGTRLLVL.